This TCR beta chain emerged from a study of blood T cell repertoires in COVID-19. On the study more broadly: Acute-phase and convalescent COVID-19 samples originated in the United States, Italy and Spain. Sources were T cells, B-cell-depleted T cells, or PBMCs; the material itself was cDNA or gDNA.

In the source study's methods: How many nucleated cells were present was estimated from reference gene primer amplification. Measured with immunoSEQ multiplex PCR; TCRdb has only the in-frame clones, and not every one. D and trimming come from the DNA, and the V and J calls and clone size come from that table. The repertoire holds approximately 230,000 clones, more than 70% seen once, with approximately 5.3% in the top ten. J gave up 2 bases and V 4 bases, and 6 bases lay outside the gene matches. This CDR3 has 15 amino acids. The germline V gene has CDR1 KGHDR and CDR2 SFDVKD. V usage is TRBV24-1 and J usage is TRBJ2-7; 8 bases are a match to TRBD1. Sequencing input: peripheral blood. The source of this sequence is a man of 80 years or more with acute or convalescent COVID-19. The chain's CDR3 is CATSETGTGTYEQYF. CDR3 DNA: TGTGCCACCAGTGAAACTGGGACAGGAACCTACGAGCAGTACTTC.